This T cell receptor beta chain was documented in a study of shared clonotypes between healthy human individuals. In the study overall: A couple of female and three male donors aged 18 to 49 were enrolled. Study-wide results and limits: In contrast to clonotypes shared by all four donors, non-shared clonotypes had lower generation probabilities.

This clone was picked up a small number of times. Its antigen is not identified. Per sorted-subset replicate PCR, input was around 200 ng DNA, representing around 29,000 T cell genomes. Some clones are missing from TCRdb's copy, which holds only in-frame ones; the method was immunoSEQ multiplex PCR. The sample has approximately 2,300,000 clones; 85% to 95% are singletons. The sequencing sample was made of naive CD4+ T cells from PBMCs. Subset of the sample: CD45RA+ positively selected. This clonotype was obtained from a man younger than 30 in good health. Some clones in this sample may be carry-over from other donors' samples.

The CDR3 protein is CASSLQGAKGEAFF. CDR3 in DNA: TGTGCCAGCAGCCTACAGGGGGCGAAGGGTGAAGCTTTCTTT. V gene TRBV7-9 combines with J gene TRBJ1-1; 9 nucleotides agree with TRBD1. The CDR3 totals 14 residues. The germline V gene has CDR1 SEHNR and CDR2 FQNEAQ (reference sequence). Trimming removed 5 bases from V and 7 bases from J; junction bases left unmatched: 8.